This record covers a single TCR beta chain. This sample is drawn from a study of blood T cell repertoires in COVID-19. For the study at large: From T cells, B-cell-depleted T cells, or PBMCs came the material, which was cDNA or gDNA.

Produced via immunoSEQ multiplex PCR; TCRdb's table is partial and in-frame only. The table has 75,000 to 100,000 clones, 86% seen once. The CDR3 loop spans 13 amino acids. CDR1 is LGHNA and CDR2 is YSLEER in the germline V gene. V lost 0 bases to trimming and J lost 9 bases, with 11 bases between them. The gene calls are TRBV4-3 and TRBJ2-5; TRBD1 is a possible D gene (6 bases). This TCR was recovered from a man at least 80 years old with acute or convalescent COVID-19. The sample taken for sequencing was peripheral blood. The CDR3 coding sequence is TGCGCCAGCAGCCAAGATCAGGGGAGAGCCCAGTACTTC. This gives the protein CASSQDQGRAQYF.